The present T cell receptor beta chain was sequenced within a study of shared clonotypes between healthy human individuals. The overall study: The plates for each donor numbered three CD4 naive, three CD4 memory, two CD8 naive and one CD8 memory. Study-wide results and caveats: Relative to their counterparts shared across all four donors, non-shared clonotypes exhibited diminished generation probabilities.

This CDR3 is built from 14 residues. The germline V and J ends were trimmed by 4 bases and 13 bases, with 20 bases remaining between them. Germline CDR1 reads SGDLS; CDR2 reads YYNGEE. For each subset, genomic DNA was distributed in equal portions over several immunoSEQ plates. Profiled with immunoSEQ multiplex PCR; TCRdb holds only in-frame clones, not every one. The data contain about 600,000 clones, around 97% of them singletons. Note on this clone: The target antigen is unknown.

The rearrangement uses TRBV9 and TRBJ2-2; D possibly corresponds to TRBD2 (5 bases). This receptor was identified in a woman aged 25-40 years in good health. Sequenced input: naive CD4+ T cells sorted from blood. The subset: CD45RA+ positively selected. Here the CDR3 reads CASSPNLALVGLFF. CDR3 DNA: TGTGCCAGCAGCCCTAACTTAGCGTTGGTGGGGCTGTTTTTT.